Here is one TCR beta chain with its context. CDR1 is SGHRS, CDR2 YFSETQ, per germline. With V trimmed by 4 bases and J by 4 bases, 10 bases remained unmatched. The CDR3 spans 15 residues. Assay: immunoSEQ multiplex PCR; the TCRdb copy retains only in-frame clones and omits some. The profile shows some 300,000 clones, about nine tenths of them singletons. The source of the sample is a study of blood T cell repertoires in COVID-19. Sequenced sample: PBMCs or T cells enriched from blood (not recorded which). This TCR was recovered from a woman in her thirties or forties who had recovered from COVID-19. This chain joins TRBV5-1 and TRBJ2-5; 7 nucleotides match TRBD1. CDR3 sequence: CASSHQGGAGETQYF. The CDR3 nucleotides are TGCGCCAGCAGCCACCAAGGGGGCGCAGGAGAGACCCAGTACTTC.